The T cell receptor (beta chain) under discussion was sequenced for a study of OX40 agonist ivuxolimab in advanced cancers. Looking at the study overall: Ivuxolimab was a fully human IgG2 agonistic monoclonal antibody targeting the costimulatory receptor OX40 (CD134). Intravenous ivuxolimab was administered to patients every 2 weeks at six dose levels: 0.01, 0.1, 0.3, 1.5, 3 and 10 mg/kg. Patients were allowed to have had prior anti-PD-1, anti-PD-L1 or anti-CTLA-4 therapy, and approximately 40% of the dose-escalation patients had previously received checkpoint inhibitors. A male proportion of roughly 80% and a mean age of approximately 58 years, ranging from 23 to 79, were recorded for the dose-escalation cohort. Of the roughly 52 dose-escalation patients, hepatocellular carcinoma was present in about 20, melanoma in approximately 15, renal cell carcinoma in 9 and head and neck cancer in 9. The paper reports the monotherapy dose-escalation portion (N of about 54 patients) of the phase I ivuxolimab trial. Partial responses were achieved by three dose-escalation patients, of whom one had hepatocellular carcinoma and two had cutaneous melanoma. The purpose of peripheral TCRbeta sequencing was to test whether ivuxolimab changed TCR sequence diversity and led to clonal T-cell expansion. General findings and caveats noted by the study authors: After ivuxolimab, more expanded clones were found on average in CD8+ T cells than in CD4+ T cells. At doses from 0.1 to 3.0 mg/kg, clonal expansion was seen in both CD4+ and CD8+ blood T cells between baseline and week 6. Low levels of normalized T-cell clonal expansion were also seen in some nonresponding patients. Antigen specificity was not determined for the clonally expanded peripheral T cells. In the 0.1-3.0 mg/kg groups, partial responders had among the lowest normalized peripheral clonal expansion, particularly in CD8+ T cells.

The CDR3, from cysteine to phenylalanine, totals 13 residues. Here the CDR3 DNA is all that survives: 39 bases in frame from base 1. V sheds 2 bases and J sheds 1 base, leaving 6 bases between their ends. The germline V gene sets CDR1 to SGHDT and CDR2 to YYEEEE. Notes on this clone: What antigen it recognizes has not been identified. The record has no base qualities; no much larger clone is one base away.

Patients with autoimmune disease history or receiving systemic immunosuppression were excluded from the trial. Peripheral blood for TCR sequencing was collected from all dose cohorts at baseline, on cycle 4 day 1, and on cycle 7 day 1. Samples were obtained from an open-label, multicenter, first-in-human phase I dose-escalation trial of ivuxolimab. Adults with locally advanced or metastatic head and neck squamous cell, hepatocellular, melanoma or renal cell carcinoma were enrolled in the trial. CD4+ and CD8+ T cells were sorted separately from peripheral blood before TCR sequencing. Genomic DNA was isolated from the sorted cells so that the TCRbeta CDR3 region could be sequenced. The immunoSEQ Assay was used for sequencing of TCRbeta CDR3 regions. TCRdb stores this immuneACCESS table with in-frame sequences only. Part of the clones is absent; in the studies checked, under half of the shortfall reflects unresolved V genes, and no reason is known for the rest. Across this sample there are about 17,000 clones, with about 88% seen only once. Roughly 23% of the sample rests with the top ten.

The rearranged chain carries TRBV5-6 and TRBJ1-1; no D gene can be assigned with confidence. The TCR was taken from an adult with an advanced solid tumor such as melanoma, head and neck, liver or kidney cancer. Specimen: CD4+ or CD8+ T cells sorted from blood, collected in a trial of the OX40 agonist ivuxolimab. The CDR3 region reads CASSFPRNTEAFF. The sequenced DNA is TGTGCCAGCAGCTTCCCCAGGAACACTGAAGCTTTCTTT.